The clone carrying this T cell receptor beta chain was seen repeatedly, ten times or more. Its antigen is still unknown. CDR1 SGHTS and CDR2 YDEGEE come from the germline V gene. With 3 bases removed from V and 6 bases from J, the gap between germline ends came to 9 bases. The CDR3 loop spans 12 amino acids. These data come from a study of T-cell reconstitution after alpha-beta-depleted transplantation in children. General study points: About two months after transplant, alpha-beta T cells reportedly came from several hundred expanded graft clones. Surviving recipient T cells and thymic progenitors accounted for the high day-60 TCRbeta diversity observed in some patients. Newly produced T cells mostly accounted for T-cell counts and diversity one year post-transplant.

Unique molecular identifiers were built into the TCRbeta library. A single record per CDR3 protein comes from TCRdb applying MiXCR to the PCR reads. The table records just under 150,000 distinct CDR3 sequences, 8% to 10% of them present only once. The gene calls are TRBV5-8 and TRBJ2-5, with D tentatively TRBD1 or TRBD2 (5 bases each). The origin of this receptor is a female patient aged 2-10 years who had a stem cell transplant for congenital amegakaryocytic thrombocytopenia, so the T cells may come from the graft donor. The specimen comprised PBMCs, mostly from graft donor cells, sampled 180 days after TCRalphabeta/CD19-depleted stem cell transplant. The CDR3 coding sequence is TGTGCCAGCAGCTCGGGACCAAAGACCCAGTACTTC. Translating gives CASSSGPKTQYF.